This TCR beta chain was sequenced in a study of blood T cell repertoires in COVID-19. About the research overall: Samples of COVID-19 (acute and convalescent) were obtained from the United States, Italy and Spain.

The germline CDR1 and CDR2 sequences are LGHNT and FRNRAP. With 4 bases clipped from V and 7 bases from J, the junction kept 10 bases outside the gene matches. The CDR3 extends over 16 amino acids. Participant ages covered roughly 18 to 89 years across 25 or so US areas. How the authors handled the data: The authors estimated nucleated cell counts from reference gene primer amplification. Libraries were prepared by immunoSEQ multiplex PCR; TCRdb keeps only in-frame clonotypes and omits some of them. The V and J calls and clone size come from that table; D and trimming were worked out from the DNA. Among some 240,000 clones listed, roughly 80% were seen once.

Sequenced sample: PBMCs or T cells enriched from blood (not recorded which). The chain links TRBV12-5 to TRBJ1-5, with 10 bases fitting TRBD1. The TCR comes from a man aged 25 to 40 with acute COVID-19. The CDR3 DNA reads as TGTGCTAGTGGTTCCGCCGGGACAGGGGATATACAGCCCCAGCATTTT. Translating it yields CASGSAGTGDIQPQHF.